This T cell receptor (beta chain) derives from a study of T-cell reconstitution after alpha-beta-depleted transplantation in children. Overall study findings and caveats: Surviving recipient T cells and thymic progenitors accounted for the high day-60 TCRbeta diversity observed in some patients. Alpha-beta T cells about two months after transplant reportedly derived from several hundred expanded graft clones. T-cell counts and diversity at one year post-transplant came mainly from newly produced T cells.

Library preparation (for TCRbeta) was performed with unique molecular identifiers. From the PCR reads, TCRdb called clonotypes with MiXCR, one entry per CDR3 protein. Here the sample spans around 140,000 distinct CDR3 sequences, about 8.8% being singletons. The V gene end was trimmed by 6 bases and the J gene end by 0 bases; junction bases not matched to a gene: 10. The CDR3 is made up of 18 amino acids. This clonotype was seen many times. The target antigen is unknown. Material: PBMCs, mostly from graft donor cells, obtained 180 days after TCRalphabeta/CD19-depleted stem cell transplant. The chain recombines TRBV12-3 or TRBV12-4 with TRBJ2-6, with 8 bases aligning to TRBD1. The clonotype was recovered from a female patient aged 2-9 years who had a stem cell transplant for congenital amegakaryocytic thrombocytopenia, so the T cells may come from the graft donor. CDR3 region: CASSTNRGTRSGANVLTF. The CDR3 DNA reads TGTGCCAGCAGCACCAACAGGGGGACCCGCTCTGGGGCCAACGTCCTGACTTTC.